This is a list of T cell receptor beta chains from one sample in a study of radiotherapy plus CTLA-4 blockade in lung cancer. Generated by immunoSEQ multiplex PCR, the TCRdb table keeps only in-frame clones and is missing some. The sample holds more than 65,000 clones; roughly four fifths are singletons and the top ten take under 0.85%. The specimen comprised peripheral blood, sampled from a patient treated with radiotherapy plus ipilimumab. The receptors come from a human donor with non-small cell lung cancer who had stable disease on radiotherapy plus ipilimumab. The CDR3 runs from the conserved cysteine through the conserved F or W. A D gene is named only where the DNA matches it firmly. A clone size is listed for some rows: how often the clone was seen (once, few, many), or a class if it is expanded.

j_call d_call v_call clone_size cdr3_aa cdr3_nt
TRBJ2-2 - TRBV15 - CATSRGTGRLTGELFF TGTGCCACCAGCAGAGGAACAGGGAGACTCACCGGGGAGCTGTTTTTT
TRBJ2-1 - TRBV6-6 once CASSSQRDEQFF TGTGCCAGCAGTTCCCAACGCGATGAGCAGTTCTTC
TRBJ2-7 - TRBV27 - CASSLSGTPTYEQYF TGTGCCAGCAGTTTATCAGGGACCCCGACCTACGAGCAGTACTTC
TRBJ1-5 - TRBV6-1 - CASSEARMAGQPQHF TGTGCCAGCAGTGAAGCGAGAATGGCGGGACAGCCCCAGCATTTT
TRBJ2-1 - TRBV28 - CASRRDSPGVNEQFF TGTGCCAGCAGGCGGGACAGCCCGGGGGTCAATGAGCAGTTCTTC
TRBJ2-7 - TRBV6-5 few CASSGSGNYEQYF TGTGCCAGCAGTGGCTCCGGGAACTACGAGCAGTACTTC
TRBJ2-1 TRBD2 TRBV9 - CASSVAPSGSLYNEQFF TGTGCCAGCAGCGTAGCTCCGAGCGGGAGTTTATACAATGAGCAGTTCTTC
TRBJ2-7 TRBD1 TRBV2 - CASSWTGGTYEQYF TGTGCCAGCTCCTGGACAGGGGGCACCTACGAGCAGTACTTC
TRBJ2-7 TRBD2 TRBV19 few CASSPLGTSGRYEQYF TGTGCCAGTAGTCCGTTGGGAACTAGCGGGAGATACGAGCAGTACTTC
TRBJ2-7 TRBD1 TRBV19 - CASSMETGGSYEQYF TGTGCCAGTAGTATGGAGACAGGGGGTTCCTACGAGCAGTACTTC
TRBJ2-1 - TRBV21-1 - CASTSFRGRDYNEQFF TGTGCCAGCACCTCCTTTAGGGGGCGTGATTACAATGAGCAGTTCTTC
TRBJ2-5 - TRBV5-1 - CASSFSADQETQYF TGCGCCAGCAGCTTCTCCGCGGATCAAGAGACCCAGTACTTC
TRBJ2-7 TRBD2 TRBV19 - CASSPGTSDSYEQYF TGTGCCAGTAGCCCCGGGACTAGCGACTCCTACGAGCAGTACTTC
TRBJ2-1 TRBD2 TRBV6-5 - CASRSSGDNEQFF TGTGCCAGCAGGTCTAGCGGTGACAATGAGCAGTTCTTC
TRBJ2-2 - TRBV9 - CASSVPGGGELFF TGTGCCAGCAGCGTGCCGGGTGGCGGGGAGCTGTTTTTT
TRBJ1-4 - TRBV4-1 few CASRRAGTNEKLFF TGCGCCAGCCGGAGGGCGGGTACTAATGAAAAACTGTTTTTT
TRBJ2-3 TRBD2 TRBV5-1 - CASSLHQRGGTDTQYF TGCGCCAGCAGCTTGCACCAGCGGGGTGGCACAGATACGCAGTATTTT
TRBJ2-1 - TRBV21-1 - CASSNRDRRNEQFF TGTGCCAGCAGCAACCGGGACAGGCGCAATGAGCAGTTCTTC
TRBJ2-7 TRBD1 TRBV5-1 - CASSWGQGFDEQYF TGCGCCAGCAGCTGGGGACAGGGGTTTGACGAGCAGTACTTC
TRBJ2-7 - TRBV6-5 - CASSSRGISYEQYF TGTGCCAGCAGTTCCCGTGGGATTTCCTACGAGCAGTACTTC
TRBJ1-5 - TRBV6-5 - CASSLQINQPQHF TGTGCCAGCAGTCTGCAGATAAATCAGCCCCAGCATTTT
TRBJ2-5 TRBD1 TRBV27 - CATRDRVRETQYF TGTGCTACCCGGGACAGGGTGCGGGAGACCCAGTACTTC
TRBJ2-3 - TRBV9 - CASSSTGSADTQYF TGTGCCAGCAGCTCCACAGGGTCGGCAGATACGCAGTATTTT
TRBJ2-7 TRBD2 TRBV9 - CASSVAASGSYEQYF TGTGCCAGCAGCGTAGCGGCTAGCGGGAGCTACGAGCAGTACTTC
TRBJ2-3 - TRBV20-1 - CSAETDTQYF TGCAGTGCTGAGACAGATACGCAGTATTTT
TRBJ2-2 - TRBV5-6 few CASSSEGLGYGELFF TGTGCCAGCAGCTCGGAGGGTCTAGGGTACGGGGAGCTGTTTTTT
TRBJ2-7 TRBD2 TRBV7-8 - CASSLEALAGVRAYEQYF TGTGCCAGCAGCTTAGAAGCGCTAGCGGGAGTGCGGGCCTACGAGCAGTACTTC
TRBJ2-2 - TRBV2 - CASRDENTGELFF TGTGCCAGCCGAGACGAAAACACCGGGGAGCTGTTTTTT
TRBJ2-7 - TRBV7-3 - CASSFHRGGDEQYF TGTGCCAGCAGCTTCCACAGGGGAGGCGACGAGCAGTACTTC
TRBJ2-1 - TRBV10-1 - CASSPLGASESHEQFF TGCGCCAGTTCCCCCTTGGGGGCTAGCGAGTCACATGAGCAGTTCTTC
TRBJ2-2 TRBD2 TRBV28 - CASQPTAGGAGELFF TGTGCCAGCCAACCGACAGCGGGGGGTGCCGGGGAGCTGTTTTTT
TRBJ2-2 TRBD2 TRBV9 - CASSVAASGTGELFF TGTGCCAGCAGCGTAGCGGCTAGCGGGACCGGGGAGCTGTTTTTT
TRBJ2-3 - TRBV7-2 - CASSLDPATDTQYF TGTGCCAGCAGCTTAGATCCCGCAACAGATACGCAGTATTTT
TRBJ2-1 - TRBV5-5 - CASSLDPLGTYNEQFF TGTGCCAGCAGCTTGGACCCCTTGGGGACCTACAATGAGCAGTTCTTC
TRBJ1-2 - TRBV11-2 - CASSLATPGLYGYTF TGTGCCAGCAGCTTAGCCACCCCCGGACTATATGGCTACACCTTC